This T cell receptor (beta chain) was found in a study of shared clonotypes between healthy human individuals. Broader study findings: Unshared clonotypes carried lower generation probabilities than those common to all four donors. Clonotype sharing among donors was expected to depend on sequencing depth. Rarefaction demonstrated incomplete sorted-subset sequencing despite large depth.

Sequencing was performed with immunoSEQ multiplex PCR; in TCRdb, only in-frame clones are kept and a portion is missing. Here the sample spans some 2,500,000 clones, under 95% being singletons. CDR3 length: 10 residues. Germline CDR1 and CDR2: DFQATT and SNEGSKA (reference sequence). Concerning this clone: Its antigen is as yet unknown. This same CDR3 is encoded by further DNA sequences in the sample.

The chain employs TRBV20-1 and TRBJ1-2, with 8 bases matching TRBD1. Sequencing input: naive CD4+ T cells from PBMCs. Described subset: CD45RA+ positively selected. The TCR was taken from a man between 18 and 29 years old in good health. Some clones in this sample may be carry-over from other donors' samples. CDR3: CSGQGNGYTF. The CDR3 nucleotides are TGCAGCGGACAGGGCAATGGCTACACCTTC.